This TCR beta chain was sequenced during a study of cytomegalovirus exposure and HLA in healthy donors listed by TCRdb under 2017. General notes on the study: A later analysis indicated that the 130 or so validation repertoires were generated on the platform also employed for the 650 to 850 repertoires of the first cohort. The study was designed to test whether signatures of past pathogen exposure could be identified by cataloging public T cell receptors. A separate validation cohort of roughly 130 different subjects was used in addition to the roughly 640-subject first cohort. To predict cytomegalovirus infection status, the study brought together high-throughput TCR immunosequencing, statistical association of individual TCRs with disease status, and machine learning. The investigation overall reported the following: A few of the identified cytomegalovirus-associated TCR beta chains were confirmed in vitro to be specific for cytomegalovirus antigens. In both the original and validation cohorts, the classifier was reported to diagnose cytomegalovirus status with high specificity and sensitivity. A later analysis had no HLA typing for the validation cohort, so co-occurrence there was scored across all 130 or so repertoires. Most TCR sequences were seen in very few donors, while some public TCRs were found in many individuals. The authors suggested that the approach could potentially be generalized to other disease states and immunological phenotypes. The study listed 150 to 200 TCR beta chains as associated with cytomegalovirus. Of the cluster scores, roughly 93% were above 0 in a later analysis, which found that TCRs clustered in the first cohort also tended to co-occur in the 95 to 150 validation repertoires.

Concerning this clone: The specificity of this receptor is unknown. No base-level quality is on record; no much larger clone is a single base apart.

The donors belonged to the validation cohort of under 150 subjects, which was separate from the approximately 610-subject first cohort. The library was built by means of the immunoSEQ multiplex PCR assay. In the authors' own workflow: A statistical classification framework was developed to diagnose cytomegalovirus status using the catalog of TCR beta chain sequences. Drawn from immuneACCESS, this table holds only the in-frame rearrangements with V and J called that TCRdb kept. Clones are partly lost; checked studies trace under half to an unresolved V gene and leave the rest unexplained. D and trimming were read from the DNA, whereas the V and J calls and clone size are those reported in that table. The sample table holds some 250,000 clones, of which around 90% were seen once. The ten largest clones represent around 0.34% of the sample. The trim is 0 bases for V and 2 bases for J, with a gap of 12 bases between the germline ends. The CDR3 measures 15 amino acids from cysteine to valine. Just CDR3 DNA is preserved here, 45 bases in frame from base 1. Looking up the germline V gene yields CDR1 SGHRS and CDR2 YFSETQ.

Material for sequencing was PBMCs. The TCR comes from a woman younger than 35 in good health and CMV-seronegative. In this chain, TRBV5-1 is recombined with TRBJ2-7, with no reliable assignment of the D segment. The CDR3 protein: CASSLAGGPPYEQYV. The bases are TGCGCCAGCAGCTTGGCCGGTGGGCCTCCCTACGAGCAGTACGTC.